What follows are 14 T cell receptor beta chains derived from one specimen sequenced in a study of OX40 agonist ivuxolimab in advanced cancers. Repertoires were generated with immunoSEQ multiplex PCR, while TCRdb's copy carries only in-frame clones and drops some. Among about 53,000 clones, about 88% were seen once, and the ten largest hold roughly 1.5%. The input for sequencing was CD4+ or CD8+ T cells sorted from blood, taken in a trial of the OX40 agonist ivuxolimab. All receptors derive from an adult with an advanced solid tumor such as melanoma, head and neck, liver or kidney cancer.

The DNA for the CDR3 is TGTGCCAGCGCCGGACTCAGGACCCAGTACTTC. Translated: CASAGLRTQYF. This chain connects TRBV6-1 to TRBJ2-5, with D possibly matching TRBD2 (5 bases). The CDR3 totals 11 residues. The V and J ends lost 8 bases and 7 bases respectively, with 11 bases between them. CDR1 MNHNS and CDR2 SASEGT come from the germline V gene.

The gene calls are TRBV7-9 and TRBJ1-5; the match to TRBD1 covers 10 bases. V was clipped by 5 bases and J by 1 base; unmatched bases: 5. Germline assignment: CDR1 SEHNR and CDR2 FQNEAQ (reference sequence). The CDR3 length is 16 residues. CDR3 nucleotide sequence: TGTGCCAGCAGCACAGGGACAGGGGAGAGCAATCAGCCCCAGCATTTT. Translated: CASSTGTGESNQPQHF.

This clone was observed a handful of times. The chain joins TRBV4-1 to TRBJ2-3; 8 positions agree with TRBD2. Germline values: CDR1 MGHRA, CDR2 YSYEKL. V shed 2 bases, J shed 4 bases, and the junction held 5 bases outside the gene matches. The CDR3 runs to 15 residues. The CDR3 DNA follows: TGCGCCAGCAGCCAACACGGGACTAGTGCAGATACGCAGTATTTT. Residues: CASSQHGTSADTQYF.

This clone was picked up a small number of times. The CDR3 nucleotides are TGTGCCAGCAGCTCGGCCGAGGGGCTCAACATTCAGTACTTC. Translating it yields CASSSAEGLNIQYF. The rearrangement links TRBV5-4 to TRBJ2-4; D possibly uses TRBD1 or TRBD2 (5 bases each). This CDR3 spans 14 amino acids. V dropped 3 bases and J dropped 7 bases, with 14 bases sitting between them. Germline V gene data show CDR1 as SGHNT and CDR2 as YYREEE (reference sequence).

The V gene is TRBV11-2, the J gene TRBJ1-2; possibly TRBD1 for D (6 bases). With 5 bases removed from V and 8 bases from J, the gap between germline ends came to 18 bases. The CDR3 consists of 14 residues. The germline CDR1 and CDR2 sequences are SGHAT and FQNNGV. The CDR3 region is CASSRGGASEGYTF. The CDR3 DNA is TGTGCCAGCAGCCGAGGGGGGGCGAGTGAGGGCTACACCTTC.

The chain uses TRBV6-5 and TRBJ1-1; the match to TRBD1 covers 8 bases. Germline V gene data show CDR1 as MNHEY and CDR2 as SVGAGI. The CDR3 extends over 14 amino acids. The trim removed 5 bases at V and 5 bases at J, leaving 7 bases unmatched. CDR3 amino acids: CASSKNRGDTEAFF. The CDR3, as DNA: TGTGCCAGCAGTAAAAACAGGGGGGATACTGAAGCTTTCTTT.

The genes are TRBV28 and TRBJ1-5; D is unclear. Trimming stripped 1 base from V and 4 bases from J, with 2 bases between. The CDR3 spans 12 residues. Germline V gene sequence: CDR1 MDHEN, CDR2 SYDVKM. In DNA, the CDR3 is TGTGCCAGCAGTTTATTAAATCAGCCCCAGCATTTT. The encoded protein is CASSLLNQPQHF.

The chain uses TRBV28 and TRBJ1-1, with D perhaps matching TRBD1 (6 bases). The CDR3 spans 15 residues. The ends were cut back, 5 bases at V and 0 bases at J, with 13 bases in the middle. Germline lookup yields CDR1 MDHEN and CDR2 SYDVKM. The CDR3 loop reads CASSPGHRMNTEAFF. The CDR3 DNA reads as TGTGCCAGCAGTCCGGGACACCGCATGAACACTGAAGCTTTCTTT. The entire variable domain, with the rest obtained from reference TRBV28 and TRBJ1-1, is as follows: DVKVTQSSRYLVKRTGEKVFLECVQDMDHENMFWYRQDPGLGLRLIYFSYDVKMKEKGDIPEGYSVSREKKERFSLILESASTNQTSMYLCASSPGHRMNTEAFFGQGTRLTVV.

The gene calls are TRBV10-3 and TRBJ2-2; 13 nucleotides match TRBD2. From germline, CDR1 is ENHRY and CDR2 SYGVKD. V lost 8 bases to trimming and J lost 2 bases; unmatched junction nucleotides: 5. CDR3 length: 16 amino acids. CDR3 in DNA: TGTGCCATCCGGGGACTAGCGGGACTTAACACCGGGGAGCTGTTTTTT. This encodes CAIRGLAGLNTGELFF.

The chain uses TRBV6-1 and TRBJ2-2, with 11 nucleotides matching TRBD2. Germline CDR1 and CDR2: MNHNS and SASEGT. CDR3 size: 16 residues. The trim removed 4 bases at V and 13 bases at J, leaving 14 bases unmatched. As DNA, the CDR3 is TGTGCCAGCAGTGGAAGGGGACTAGCGGATTCTTTCCGGCTGTTTTTT. Residues: CASSGRGLADSFRLFF.

This chain links TRBV2 with TRBJ2-5, with 8 positions matching TRBD1. The CDR3 contains 13 residues. Germline V lookup: CDR1 SNHLY, CDR2 FYNNEI. The trim removed 8 bases at V and 11 bases at J, leaving 13 bases unmatched. CDR3 loop: CASLANLQGEQYF. The CDR3 coding sequence is TGTGCCAGCTTAGCAAACTTACAGGGGGAGCAGTACTTC.

CDR3: CAWSAVGQGHLGVNTGANVLTF. CDR3 nucleotides: TGTGCCTGGAGTGCCGTTGGACAGGGCCACCTTGGGGTTAACACGGGGGCCAACGTCCTGACTTTC. This chain links TRBV30 with TRBJ2-6, with 8 bases fitting TRBD1. This CDR3 has 22 residues. Germline CDR1 GTSNPN, CDR2 SVGIG (reference sequence). V lost 1 base and J lost 4; bases outside the gene matches: 24.

The chain joins TRBV5-1 to TRBJ1-4; D may be TRBD1 (5 bases). The CDR3 contains 16 residues. V shed 2 bases and J shed 5 bases, with 16 bases lying between them. Germline V gene sequence: CDR1 SGHRS, CDR2 YFSETQ. The CDR3 DNA sequence: TGCGCCAGCAGCTTAAACCCCGACCGGGGGAATGAAAAACTGTTTTTT. Translated, it gives CASSLNPDRGNEKLFF.

This clone was counted between two and nine times. The chain joins TRBV18 to TRBJ1-1, with TRBD1 as a possible D gene (5 bases). Trimming shortened V by 3 bases and J by 2 bases, and 13 bases separated the two germline ends. This CDR3 spans 15 amino acids. Per the germline V gene, CDR1 is KGHSH and CDR2 is LQKENI. CDR3 sequence (DNA): TGTGCCAGCTCACCTCGAGGGGAAATCAACACTGAAGCTTTCTTT. The encoded protein is CASSPRGEINTEAFF.